A selection of T cell receptor beta chains follows, all from one sample in a study of T cell responses to AZD1222 COVID-19 vaccine. The repertoire was sequenced with immunoSEQ multiplex PCR; TCRdb's copy has only in-frame clones and lacks some. The sample records about 120,000 clones, approximately 83% being singletons. The sequencing used peripheral blood, collected on day 0 of AZD1222 vaccination. These TCRs come from an adult in good health. Each CDR3 is given with its conserved first and last residue. A D gene is named only where the DNA matches it firmly. Clone size is stated in some rows and not others, as once, few, many or a class when expanded.

cdr3_length,clone_size,j_call,d_call,v_call,cdr3_aa,cdr3_nt
20,-,TRBJ1-5,-,TRBV5-1,CASSTPQNRGTENSNQPQHF,TGCGCCAGCAGCACCCCCCAGAATCGCGGAACAGAAAATTCCAATCAGCCCCAGCATTTT
14,-,TRBJ2-7,-,TRBV5-5,CASSFFFTAYEQYF,TGTGCCAGCAGCTTCTTTTTCACAGCCTACGAGCAGTACTTC
15,-,TRBJ2-7,-,TRBV9,CASSVAQGGFDEQYF,TGTGCCAGCAGCGTAGCGCAGGGGGGATTCGACGAGCAGTACTTC
16,-,TRBJ2-2,TRBD2,TRBV2,CASVTGTSRNTGELFF,TGTGCCAGCGTCACCGGGACTAGCAGAAACACCGGGGAGCTGTTTTTT
17,-,TRBJ1-6,TRBD1,TRBV5-5,CASSLAGQGFYNSPLHF,TGTGCCAGCAGCTTGGCGGGACAGGGTTTCTATAATTCACCCCTCCACTTT
12,-,TRBJ1-4,-,TRBV2,CASNQNNEKLFF,TGTGCCAGCAATCAGAACAATGAAAAACTGTTTTTT
17,-,TRBJ1-3,-,TRBV4-3,CASSQGGKRSSGNTIYF,TGCGCCAGCAGCCAGGGGGGCAAGCGGAGCTCTGGAAACACCATATATTTT
16,-,TRBJ1-4,-,TRBV11-2,CASSSGQPTTNEKLFF,TGTGCCAGCAGCTCCGGACAGCCTACAACTAATGAAAAACTGTTTTTT
17,-,TRBJ2-2,TRBD1,TRBV11-2,CASSLTGGLTNTGELFF,TGTGCCAGCAGCTTGACAGGGGGGCTTACTAACACCGGGGAGCTGTTTTTT
15,-,TRBJ1-1,TRBD1,TRBV25-1,CASRAPRGPNTEAFF,TGTGCCAGCAGGGCGCCCAGGGGGCCGAACACTGAAGCTTTCTTT
10,-,TRBJ2-7,-,TRBV28,CASSDYEQYF,TGTGCCAGCAGCGACTACGAGCAGTACTTC
14,-,TRBJ1-4,-,TRBV2,CASTGTQVRKKLFF,TGTGCCAGCACCGGGACCCAAGTTCGAAAAAAGCTGTTTTTT
17,few,TRBJ1-4,TRBD1,TRBV5-1,CASSVGQGAKANEKLFF,TGCGCCAGCAGCGTCGGACAGGGGGCGAAAGCTAATGAAAAACTGTTTTTT
18,-,TRBJ1-1,-,TRBV12-2,CASRLRAWRVRMNTEAFF,TGTGCAAGTCGCTTAAGGGCCTGGAGGGTTAGAATGAACACTGAAGCTTTCTTT
11,-,TRBJ2-1,-,TRBV5-5,CASSLYNEQFF,TGTGCCAGCAGCTTATACAATGAGCAGTTCTTC
15,-,TRBJ1-4,TRBD1,TRBV7-9,CASSLGQGANEKLFF,TGTGCCAGCAGCTTAGGACAGGGTGCTAATGAAAAACTGTTTTTT
16,few,TRBJ2-5,-,TRBV21-1,CASSKGSDRSQETQYF,TGTGCCAGCAGCAAAGGCTCCGACAGGAGCCAAGAGACCCAGTACTTC
15,-,TRBJ2-1,TRBD2,TRBV7-8,CASSFLAGAVSEQFF,TGTGCCAGCAGCTTTCTGGCGGGAGCGGTTAGTGAGCAGTTCTTC
15,-,TRBJ1-3,-,TRBV5-1,CASSLGSYSGNTIYF,TGCGCCAGCAGCTTGGGCAGCTACTCTGGAAACACCATATATTTT
18,-,TRBJ2-2,TRBD2,TRBV2,CASSPTLLAGGPTGELFF,TGTGCCAGCAGCCCCACACTTCTAGCGGGGGGGCCCACCGGGGAGCTGTTTTTT
12,-,TRBJ2-5,-,TRBV24-1,CATADTQETQYF,TGTGCCACCGCGGACACCCAAGAGACCCAGTACTTC
15,few,TRBJ2-5,-,TRBV7-9,CASTQVGRSQETQYF,TGTGCCAGCACCCAAGTAGGGCGGTCTCAAGAGACCCAGTACTTC
15,-,TRBJ1-4,TRBD1,TRBV6-5,CASKAGTGANEKLFF,TGTGCCAGCAAAGCCGGGACAGGGGCGAATGAAAAACTGTTTTTT
15,-,TRBJ2-6,-,TRBV2,CASSRQNSGANVLTF,TGTGCCAGCAGTAGACAGAACTCTGGGGCCAACGTCCTGACTTTC
13,-,TRBJ1-2,-,TRBV7-2,CASSFGRDGGYTF,TGTGCCAGCAGCTTTGGCCGGGACGGAGGCTACACCTTC
13,-,TRBJ1-5,-,TRBV19,CASSVIHNQPQHF,TGTGCCAGTAGTGTAATTCATAATCAGCCCCAGCATTTT
14,-,TRBJ1-1,TRBD1,TRBV12-5,CASGPQTGGTEAFF,TGTGCTAGTGGTCCTCAGACAGGGGGGACTGAAGCTTTCTTT
14,-,TRBJ2-4,TRBD2,TRBV5-1,CASSSSGSENIQYF,TGCGCCAGCAGTTCTAGCGGGAGTGAAAACATTCAGTACTTC
15,-,TRBJ1-6,-,TRBV21-1,CASSKKGQDNSPLHF,TGTGCCAGCAGCAAAAAGGGACAGGATAATTCACCCCTCCACTTT
13,-,TRBJ1-2,-,TRBV12-5,CASGLGGSYGYTF,TGTGCTAGTGGTTTAGGAGGGTCCTATGGCTACACCTTC
10,-,TRBJ1-1,-,TRBV3-1/TRBV3-2,CASSQEAVFF,TGTGCCAGCAGCCAAGAGGCCGTTTTCTTT
15,-,TRBJ1-5,TRBD1,TRBV30,CAWVTGDDFYQPQHF,TGTGCCTGGGTCACAGGGGACGACTTCTATCAGCCCCAGCATTTT
15,-,TRBJ1-2,-,TRBV27,CASSLGQRSSYGYTF,TGTGCCAGCAGTTTAGGACAACGGTCGAGCTATGGCTACACCTTC
14,-,TRBJ2-7,-,TRBV27,CASSSQNLGYEQYF,TGTGCCAGCAGTTCCCAGAACCTGGGCTACGAGCAGTACTTC
15,-,TRBJ1-3,-,TRBV29-1,CSVLGVGPGGNTIYF,TGCAGCGTCCTTGGGGTAGGGCCCGGCGGAAACACCATATATTTT
13,-,TRBJ1-4,-,TRBV30,CASRQGAGLGLFF,TGTGCCAGTAGACAAGGGGCGGGTTTGGGCCTGTTTTTT
16,-,TRBJ2-1,-,TRBV27,CASSLFSGTLNNEQFF,TGTGCCAGCAGTTTATTTTCGGGGACTCTCAACAATGAGCAGTTCTTC
14,once,TRBJ1-5,-,TRBV7-2,CASSLAHGNQPQHF,TGTGCCAGCAGCTTAGCGCATGGCAATCAGCCCCAGCATTTT
13,-,TRBJ2-5,-,TRBV3-1/TRBV3-2,CASSPGLPVAQYF,TGTGCCAGCAGCCCTGGACTCCCAGTGGCCCAGTACTTC
13,-,TRBJ2-7,-,TRBV25-1,CASRGQGAYEQYF,TGTGCCAGCAGGGGGCAGGGAGCCTACGAGCAGTACTTC
11,-,TRBJ2-7,-,TRBV19,CASGRPYEQYF,TGTGCCAGTGGACGACCCTACGAGCAGTACTTC
13,-,TRBJ2-3,-,TRBV5-4,CASSQRGTDTQYF,TGTGCCAGCAGCCAGAGGGGCACAGATACGCAGTATTTT
13,once,TRBJ1-1,TRBD1,TRBV12-3/TRBV12-4,CASTQTGYTEAFF,TGTGCCAGCACCCAGACAGGGTACACTGAAGCTTTCTTT
15,-,TRBJ1-1,-,TRBV6-5,CASSYSSQMNTEAFF,TGTGCCAGCAGTTACTCCTCTCAGATGAACACTGAAGCTTTCTTT
13,-,TRBJ2-7,-,TRBV24-1,CATSENWSYEQYF,TGTGCCACCAGTGAGAACTGGAGCTACGAGCAGTACTTC
16,-,TRBJ2-7,TRBD2,TRBV19,CARSSGPKSGRNEQYF,TGTGCCAGGTCTAGCGGTCCAAAGTCGGGGCGGAACGAGCAGTACTTC
11,-,TRBJ2-7,-,TRBV3-1/TRBV3-2,CASSLTHEQYF,TGTGCCAGCAGCCTCACCCACGAGCAGTACTTC
16,-,TRBJ1-2,TRBD1,TRBV5-6,CASSFIGQARGLGYTF,TGTGCCAGCAGCTTTATCGGTCAGGCCAGGGGGCTAGGCTACACCTTC
15,-,TRBJ1-2,TRBD1,TRBV7-8,CASSRRRTGEDGYTF,TGTGCCAGCAGCCGGCGTCGAACAGGGGAAGACGGCTACACCTTC
13,-,TRBJ1-5,-,TRBV14,CASSQELQGPQHF,TGTGCCAGCAGCCAAGAATTACAGGGCCCCCAGCATTTT
14,-,TRBJ1-1,-,TRBV19,CASSNGNVNTEAFF,TGTGCCAGTAGTAACGGGAATGTGAACACTGAAGCTTTCTTT
14,-,TRBJ2-7,-,TRBV28,CASRGRAPYYEQYF,TGTGCCAGCAGGGGCAGGGCCCCTTACTACGAGCAGTACTTC
12,-,TRBJ2-7,-,TRBV18,CASSPDRDEQYF,TGTGCCAGCTCACCGGACAGAGACGAGCAGTACTTC
17,-,TRBJ2-1,TRBD2,TRBV12-5,CASGTGTSGSGYNEQFF,TGTGCTAGTGGTACCGGGACTAGCGGGAGTGGTTACAATGAGCAGTTCTTC